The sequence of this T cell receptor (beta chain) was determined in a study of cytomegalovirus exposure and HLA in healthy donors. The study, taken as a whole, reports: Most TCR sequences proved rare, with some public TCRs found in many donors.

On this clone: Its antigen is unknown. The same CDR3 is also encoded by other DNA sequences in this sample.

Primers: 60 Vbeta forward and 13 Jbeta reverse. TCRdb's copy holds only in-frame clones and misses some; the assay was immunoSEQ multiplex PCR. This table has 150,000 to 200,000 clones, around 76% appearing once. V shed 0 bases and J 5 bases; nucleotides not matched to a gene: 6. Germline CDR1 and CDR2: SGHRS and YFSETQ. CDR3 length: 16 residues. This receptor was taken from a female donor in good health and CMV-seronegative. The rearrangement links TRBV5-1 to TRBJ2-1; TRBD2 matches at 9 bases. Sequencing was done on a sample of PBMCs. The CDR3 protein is CASSLEGLAGNNEQFF. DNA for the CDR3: TGCGCCAGCAGCTTGGAGGGACTAGCCGGGAACAATGAGCAGTTCTTC.